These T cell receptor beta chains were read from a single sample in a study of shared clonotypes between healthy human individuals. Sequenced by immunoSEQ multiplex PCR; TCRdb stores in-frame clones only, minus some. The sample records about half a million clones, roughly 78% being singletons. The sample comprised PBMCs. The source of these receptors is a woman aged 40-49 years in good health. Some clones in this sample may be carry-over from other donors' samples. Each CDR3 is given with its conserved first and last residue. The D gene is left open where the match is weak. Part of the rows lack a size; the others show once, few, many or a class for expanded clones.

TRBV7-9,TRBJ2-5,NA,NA,CASSLLPGQGFYHQETQYF,TGTGCCAGCAGCTTACTCCCGGGGCAGGGATTTTACCACCAAGAGACCCAGTACTTC
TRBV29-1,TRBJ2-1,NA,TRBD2,CSVSELAGGDNEQFF,TGCAGCGTTTCCGAACTAGCGGGAGGGGACAATGAGCAGTTCTTC
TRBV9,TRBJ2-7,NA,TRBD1,CASSPWTGRNYEQYF,TGTGCCAGCAGCCCCTGGACAGGGCGTAACTACGAGCAGTACTTC
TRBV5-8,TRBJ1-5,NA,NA,CASSLVVMPQHF,TGTGCCAGCAGCTTGGTGGTGATGCCCCAGCATTTT
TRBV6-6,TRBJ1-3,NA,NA,CASSYSGSSGNTIYF,TGTGCCAGCAGTTACTCCGGGAGCTCTGGAAACACCATATATTTT
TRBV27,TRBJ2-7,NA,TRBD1,CASSSPGQGIYEQYF,TGTGCCAGCAGTTCTCCGGGACAGGGTATCTACGAGCAGTACTTC
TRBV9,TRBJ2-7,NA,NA,CASSVGPGVGNEQYF,TGTGCCAGCAGCGTAGGACCGGGGGTGGGGAACGAGCAGTACTTC
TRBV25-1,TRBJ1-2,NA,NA,CASSELGDGYTF,TGTGCCAGCAGTGAATTGGGCGATGGCTACACCTTC
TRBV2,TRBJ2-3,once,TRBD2,CASSDTSGSSDTQYF,TGTGCCAGCAGTGATACTAGCGGGAGTTCAGATACGCAGTATTTT
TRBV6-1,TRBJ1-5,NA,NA,CASSDLWFGGLRNQPQHF,TGTGCCAGCAGTGATTTGTGGTTTGGAGGACTTCGCAATCAGCCCCAGCATTTT
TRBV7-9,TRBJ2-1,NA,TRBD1,CASSLSGQAIEQFF,TGTGCCAGCAGCTTAAGTGGACAGGCGATTGAGCAGTTCTTC
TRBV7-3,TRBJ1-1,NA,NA,CASSLGEKAFF,TGTGCCAGCAGCTTGGGGGAGAAAGCTTTCTTT
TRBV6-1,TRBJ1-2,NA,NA,CASRETGEGGYTF,TGTGCCAGCAGGGAAACGGGGGAGGGAGGCTACACCTTC
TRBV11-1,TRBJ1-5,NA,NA,CASRPARRQPQHF,TGTGCCAGCAGACCGGCTCGTCGTCAGCCCCAGCATTTT
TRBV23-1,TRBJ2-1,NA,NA,CASSQNRHSYNEQFF,TGCGCCAGCAGTCAAAACAGGCACTCCTACAATGAGCAGTTCTTC
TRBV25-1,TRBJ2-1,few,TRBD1,CASSDPGQGDNEQFF,TGTGCCAGCAGTGACCCGGGACAGGGGGACAATGAGCAGTTCTTC
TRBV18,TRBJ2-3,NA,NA,CASSPQGDTQYF,TGTGCCAGCTCACCACAAGGAGATACGCAGTATTTT
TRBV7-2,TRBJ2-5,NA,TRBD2,CASSFSGRQETQYF,TGTGCCAGCAGCTTTAGCGGGAGGCAGGAGACCCAGTACTTC
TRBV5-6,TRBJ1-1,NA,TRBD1,CASSLVDRDRAEAFF,TGTGCCAGCAGCTTGGTGGACAGGGACCGAGCTGAAGCTTTCTTT
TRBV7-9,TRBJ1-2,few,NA,CASSSPPTNYGYTF,TGTGCCAGCAGCTCCCCCCCCACTAACTATGGCTACACCTTC
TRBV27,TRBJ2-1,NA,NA,CASSPVGHNEQFF,TGTGCCAGCAGCCCAGTCGGGCACAATGAGCAGTTCTTC
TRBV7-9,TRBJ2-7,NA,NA,CASSLTGVHEQYF,TGTGCCAGCAGCTTAACCGGGGTCCACGAGCAGTACTTC
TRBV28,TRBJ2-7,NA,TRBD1,CASSTLTGTGGYEQYF,TGTGCCAGCAGCACCTTAACCGGGACAGGGGGCTACGAGCAGTACTTC
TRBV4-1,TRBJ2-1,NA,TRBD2,CASSQGTRSNEQFF,TGCGCCAGCAGCCAAGGGACTAGGAGTAATGAGCAGTTCTTC
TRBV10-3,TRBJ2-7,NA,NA,CAIMAGASYEQYF,TGTGCCATCATGGCAGGGGCCTCCTACGAGCAGTACTTC
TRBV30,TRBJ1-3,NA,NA,CAWSRDTNSGNTIYF,TGTGCCTGGTCTCGGGACACAAACTCTGGAAACACCATATATTTT
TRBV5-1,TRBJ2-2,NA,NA,CASSLGPGAGELFF,TGCGCCAGCAGCTTGGGCCCGGGGGCCGGGGAGCTGTTTTTT
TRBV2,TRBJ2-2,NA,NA,CASSPESQGELFF,TGTGCCAGCAGTCCGGAGTCTCAGGGGGAGCTGTTTTTT
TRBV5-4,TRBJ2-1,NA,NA,CASRPRGGSVSYNEQFF,TGTGCCAGCAGACCCAGGGGAGGATCTGTCTCCTACAATGAGCAGTTCTTC
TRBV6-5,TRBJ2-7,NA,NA,CASSYSKEPEQYF,TGTGCCAGCAGTTACTCGAAAGAACCCGAGCAGTACTTC
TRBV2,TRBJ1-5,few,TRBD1,CASGTGFQPQHF,TGTGCCAGCGGGACAGGGTTTCAGCCCCAGCATTTT
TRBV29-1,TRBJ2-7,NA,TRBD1,CSLRDRGRWGYEQYF,TGCAGCCTGAGGGACAGGGGGCGATGGGGCTACGAGCAGTACTTC
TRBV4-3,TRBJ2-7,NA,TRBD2,CASSQVAGGPYEQYF,TGCGCCAGCAGCCAAGTGGCGGGAGGGCCGTACGAGCAGTACTTC
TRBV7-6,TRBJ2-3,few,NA,CASSSRHLDTQYF,TGTGCCAGCAGCTCGAGACACTTAGATACGCAGTATTTT
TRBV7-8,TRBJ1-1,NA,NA,CASKYLDTEAFF,TGTGCCAGCAAATACCTAGACACTGAAGCTTTCTTT
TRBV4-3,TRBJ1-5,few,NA,CASSQVDAQGNPNQPQHF,TGCGCCAGCAGCCAAGTTGACGCCCAGGGGAATCCCAATCAGCCCCAGCATTTT